This T cell receptor beta chain originates from a study of patients and donors after allogeneic stem cell transplantation. The CDR3 is 14 residues long. TCRdb called the RT-PCR reads again in MiXCR, with one record for every CDR3 protein. The table lists 150,000 to 200,000 distinct CDR3 sequences, about 30% of them singletons. Sequenced: blood, either unsorted or a sorted T cell fraction (not recorded which). The clonotype comes from a human donor who was either an allogeneic HSCT recipient or a stem cell or donor lymphocyte infusion donor (not recorded which). It is not recorded whose cells these are; they may come from a transplant donor. The chain is built from TRBV21-1 and TRBJ2-1; the D call TRBD2 from the table was never checked on the DNA. TRBV21-1 is deemed a pseudogene. The CDR3, as DNA: TGTGCCAGCACTAAGAGGACTACCTACAATGAGCAGTTCTTC. This sequence encodes CASTKRTTYNEQFF.